Following are 5 T cell receptor beta chains from one sample sequenced in a study of T cells in Graves' hyperthyroidism and ophthalmopathy. The investigators amplified TCR beta CDR3 regions from RNA transcripts. With the HTBI primer set, the TCR CDR3 went through a first round of RT-PCR. TCRdb fed the multiplex PCR reads into MiXCR, producing one record per CDR3 protein. The profile shows around 500,000 distinct CDR3 sequences, 14% of them singletons. The sequencing sample was made of blood. These receptors were obtained from a woman between 40 and 50 years old with Graves' hyperthyroidism.

This clonotype was counted ten times or more. This sequence joins TRBV27 and TRBJ2-1, with TRBD1 as a possible D gene (5 bases). Germline CDR1 is MNHEY and CDR2 is SMNVEV (reference sequence). The length of the CDR3 is 16 residues. V was shortened by 3 bases and J by 7 bases, with 19 bases between the two germline ends. The CDR3, as DNA: TGTGCCAGCAGTTTGGGGCCTTTGGCCCAGTGGAATGAGCAGTTCTTC. This codes for CASSLGPLAQWNEQFF.

The rearrangement joins TRBV11-2 to TRBJ1-2; D possibly corresponds to TRBD1 (6 bases). The CDR3 totals 13 residues. Looked up from germline, CDR1 is SGHAT and CDR2 is FQNNGV. V gave up 5 bases and J gave up 7 bases, with 14 bases separating them. CDR3 residues: CASSQPGTPGYTF. DNA of the CDR3: TGTGCCAGCAGCCAACCCGGGACACCTGGCTACACCTTC.

This clonotype was detected ten times or more. The chain is built from TRBV12-5 and TRBJ2-1; unclear D gene. The CDR3 consists of 13 residues. Trimming removed 2 bases at V and 7 bases at J, with 9 bases between. Germline V CDR1 and CDR2: LGHNT, FRNRAP. As DNA, the CDR3 is TGTGCTAGTGGTTTGAGTCCCCCAAATGAGCAGTTCTTC. It yields the protein CASGLSPPNEQFF.

This clonotype turned up a few times. The rearrangement links TRBV5-4 to TRBJ2-1, with 8 bases aligning to TRBD2. This CDR3 has 15 residues. The germline V gene has CDR1 SGHNT and CDR2 YYREEE (reference sequence). V shed 4 bases and J 4 bases; nucleotides not matched to a gene: 7. CDR3 protein: CASSHTSGGYNEQFF. For the CDR3, the DNA is TGTGCCAGCAGCCATACTAGCGGCGGGTACAATGAGCAGTTCTTC.

This clonotype was observed at least ten times. This chain uses TRBV2 with TRBJ1-5, with TRBD1 identical over 9 bases. The CDR3 length is 17 residues. After removal of 7 bases from V and 5 bases from J, the junction contained 15 bases not matched to a gene. Germline CDR1 reads SNHLY; CDR2 reads FYNNEI. CDR3 in DNA: TGTGCCAGCAATAATCAAGAATGGGGACAGGGTCATCAGCCCCAGCATTTT. Translating gives CASNNQEWGQGHQPQHF.